Below, 18 T cell receptor beta chains from the same sample are listed, as sequenced in a study of spatial heterogeneity in lung cancer. General observations from the study: One measure, the expanded intratumoral alpha and beta TCR count, tracked tumor mutation counts.

Described time point: sample taken at primary tumor resection. TCRdb itself ran the 5' RACE reads through MiXCR, one entry per CDR3 protein. The profile covers more than 25,000 distinct CDR3 sequences, with approximately 7% appearing a single time and more than 20% taken by the ten largest. These TCRs' antigens remain unknown. The sequencing used lung tumor tissue, collected at surgery. These receptors all come from a male donor with early-stage non-small cell lung cancer.

This clonotype came up a few times. The rearrangement links TRBV20-1 to TRBJ2-3, with 7 positions matching TRBD2. The CDR3 length is 15 residues. V was clipped by 5 bases and J by 0 bases; unmatched bases: 8. Germline CDR1 is DFQATT and CDR2 is SNEGSKA (reference sequence). The CDR3 reads CSAALTGLSTDTQYF. The DNA of the CDR3 is TGCAGTGCTGCCCTCACGGGACTAAGCACAGATACGCAGTATTTT.

Many counts were recorded for this clonotype. CDR3 sequence reads: CSVGAWEGEQYF. The DNA of the CDR3 is TGCAGCGTTGGAGCTTGGGAGGGCGAGCAGTACTTC. The chain couples TRBV29-1 to TRBJ2-7; 7 bases fit TRBD2. The CDR3 loop spans 12 amino acids. Looked up from germline, CDR1 is SQVTM and CDR2 is ANQGSEA. V gave up 4 bases and J gave up 6 bases; unmatched junction bases: 6.

This clonotype was recorded at least ten times. The rearrangement links TRBV11-3 to TRBJ2-2; the match to TRBD1 covers 12 bases. J was trimmed by 3 bases and V by 4 bases; bases with no gene match: 3. The CDR3 spans 16 residues. Germline V gene data show CDR1 as SGHNT and CDR2 as YENEEA. The CDR3 DNA follows: TGTGCCAGCAGCTCGGGGACAGGGGGCTACACCGGGGAGCTGTTTTTT. Translation gives CASSSGTGGYTGELFF.

The chain couples TRBV20-1 to TRBJ2-7; D is perhaps TRBD1 (5 bases). CDR1 is DFQATT, CDR2 SNEGSKA, per germline (reference sequence). Trimming took off 2 bases at V and 1 base at J, with 12 bases between the two ends. This CDR3 has 14 amino acids. The chain's CDR3 is CSARPGSRSYEQYF. In DNA form, the CDR3 reads TGCAGTGCTAGACCAGGGTCTAGGTCCTACGAGCAGTACTTC.

This clonotype came up many times. The chain uses TRBV5-1 and TRBJ2-1; TRBD2 matches 14 bases. In germline, CDR1 is SGHRS, CDR2 YFSETQ. V dropped 3 bases and J dropped 7; count of bases not matched to a gene: 3. The CDR3 is 15 amino acids. CDR3 region: CASSSGTSGGNEQFF. The DNA for the CDR3 is TGCGCCAGCAGCTCAGGGACTAGCGGGGGAAATGAGCAGTTCTTC.

The chain couples TRBV28 to TRBJ2-3, with D unclear. The V and J ends lost 4 bases and 0 bases respectively, with 14 bases between them. Germline V CDR1 and CDR2: MDHEN, SYDVKM. The CDR3 has 16 amino acids. The CDR3 DNA follows: TGTGCCAGCAGTTCTAGTGGAGTTCCTAGCACAGATACGCAGTATTTT. Its protein is CASSSSGVPSTDTQYF.

This clonotype was found many times. DNA for the CDR3: TGTGCCAGCAGTTTATCCCAGGGGGCGCCGGGAGAGCAGTACTTC. This sequence encodes CASSLSQGAPGEQYF. This rearrangement joins TRBV27 to TRBJ2-7; 8 nucleotides match TRBD1. This CDR3 is 15 amino acids long. Looked up from germline, CDR1 is MNHEY and CDR2 is SMNVEV (reference sequence). Trimming took 0 bases from V and 7 from J; bases not matched to a gene: 8.

The genes are TRBV2 and TRBJ2-5; possible D gene TRBD2, 7 bases. CDR1 is SNHLY and CDR2 is FYNNEI in the germline V gene. The CDR3 spans 13 residues. The ends were cut back, 7 bases at V and 3 bases at J, with 12 bases in the middle. This CDR3 is CASKAGAEETQYF. The CDR3 DNA sequence: TGTGCCAGCAAGGCGGGGGCCGAAGAGACCCAGTACTTC.

Ten or more counts support this clonotype. In nucleotides, the CDR3 is TGTGCCAGCAGCTTCGGGACGACTGAAGCTTTCTTT. It is translated as CASSFGTTEAFF. This chain connects TRBV5-6 to TRBJ1-1, with D possibly TRBD1 on 5 matching bases. Germline CDR1 and CDR2: SGHDT and YYEEEE. CDR3 size: 12 residues. V was clipped by 2 bases and J by 5 bases, with 7 bases between them.

The gene calls are TRBV28 and TRBJ2-7, with 10 bases fitting TRBD1. CDR1 and CDR2 from the germline V gene are MDHEN and SYDVKM. J was trimmed by 5 bases and V by 6 bases; bases with no gene match: 4. The CDR3 consists of 13 residues. DNA of the CDR3: TGTGCCAGCAGCCGACAGGGGGCGAACGAGCAGTACTTC. As protein: CASSRQGANEQYF.

This clonotype has at least ten counts. This rearrangement joins TRBV5-4 to TRBJ2-7; TRBD2 matches at 11 bases. The V gene's germline CDR1 is SGHNT and CDR2 YYREEE (reference sequence). V lost 4 bases and J lost 4; bases outside the gene matches: 7. The CDR3 runs 15 residues. CDR3 in amino acids: CASSQSGTSGYEQYF. In DNA form, the CDR3 reads TGTGCCAGCAGCCAATCCGGGACTAGCGGATACGAGCAGTACTTC.

The V call is TRBV28, the J call TRBJ2-2, with 9 bases lining up with TRBD1. The V gene end was trimmed by 5 bases and the J gene end by 6 bases; junction bases not matched to a gene: 4. The CDR3 length is 14 residues. From germline, CDR1 is MDHEN and CDR2 SYDVKM. In nucleotides, the CDR3 is TGTGCCAGCAGTACCCGACAGGGGGCCGGGGAGCTGTTTTTT. This encodes CASSTRQGAGELFF.

This clonotype has at least ten counts. V and J are TRBV2 and TRBJ2-1, with D perhaps matching TRBD1 (5 bases). CDR3 length: 17 amino acids. V was cut by 0 bases and J by 6 bases, with 18 bases left in between. CDR1 and CDR2 from the germline V gene are SNHLY and FYNNEI. In DNA form, the CDR3 reads TGTGCCAGCAGTGAAGCGCGTGGGGCCTCAGGTATCAATGAGCAGTTCTTC. Translating it yields CASSEARGASGINEQFF.

Many counts were recorded for this clonotype. The J gene is TRBJ1-2, the V gene TRBV7-9; perhaps TRBD1 as D (5 bases). The CDR3 totals 13 residues. Trimming pared 5 bases from V and 2 bases from J, leaving 9 bases between. From germline, CDR1 is SEHNR and CDR2 FQNEAQ (reference sequence). In DNA, the CDR3 is TGTGCCAGCAGCGGGGCAGGGAACTATGGCTACACCTTC. Residues: CASSGAGNYGYTF.

This clonotype turned up a few times. The genes are TRBV13 and TRBJ1-2; 7 nucleotides agree with TRBD1. The trim removed 4 bases at V and 3 bases at J, leaving 5 bases unmatched. Germline assignment: CDR1 PRHDT and CDR2 FYEKMQ (reference sequence). The CDR3 extends over 14 amino acids. The CDR3 protein is CASSSSQGYYGYTF. CDR3 nucleotides: TGTGCCAGCAGCTCCTCACAGGGGTACTATGGCTACACCTTC.

Many counts were recorded for this clonotype. The gene calls are TRBV11-2 and TRBJ2-7, with a possible D match to TRBD1 (5 bases). CDR3 length equals 15 residues. CDR1 is SGHAT, CDR2 FQNNGV, per germline. The V end was cut by 4 bases, the J end by 1 base, with 14 bases between. The CDR3 spells CASSSQTVGSYEQYF. CDR3 in DNA: TGTGCCAGCAGCTCCCAGACAGTCGGGTCCTACGAGCAGTACTTC. Filled out from reference TRBV11-2 and TRBJ2-7, the complete variable domain reads EAGVAQSPRYKIIEKRQSVAFWCNPISGHATLYWYQQILGQGPKLLIQFQNNGVVDDSQLPKDRFSAERLKGVDSTLKIQPAKLEDSAVYLCASSSQTVGSYEQYFGPGTRLTVT.

The rearrangement joins TRBV12-3 or TRBV12-4 to TRBJ1-1, with 9 bases that match TRBD1. The V segment lost 6 bases and the J segment 1 base; nucleotides outside the gene matches: 18. The CDR3 is made up of 19 amino acids. CDR3 region: CASSPHGDRAPFQNTEAFF. The CDR3 DNA follows: TGTGCCAGCAGCCCTCACGGGGACAGGGCGCCTTTCCAGAACACTGAAGCTTTCTTT.

This clonotype has a count of ten or more. The V and J genes are TRBV20-1 and TRBJ2-7; the D call may be TRBD1 or TRBD2 (6 bases each). The germline CDR1 and CDR2 sequences are DFQATT and SNEGSKA (reference sequence). Trimming removed 8 bases from V and 0 bases from J, with 14 bases in between. The CDR3 covers 13 residues. The CDR3 reads CSLHSGASYEQYF. As DNA, the CDR3 is TGCAGTCTCCACTCGGGGGCCTCCTACGAGCAGTACTTC.